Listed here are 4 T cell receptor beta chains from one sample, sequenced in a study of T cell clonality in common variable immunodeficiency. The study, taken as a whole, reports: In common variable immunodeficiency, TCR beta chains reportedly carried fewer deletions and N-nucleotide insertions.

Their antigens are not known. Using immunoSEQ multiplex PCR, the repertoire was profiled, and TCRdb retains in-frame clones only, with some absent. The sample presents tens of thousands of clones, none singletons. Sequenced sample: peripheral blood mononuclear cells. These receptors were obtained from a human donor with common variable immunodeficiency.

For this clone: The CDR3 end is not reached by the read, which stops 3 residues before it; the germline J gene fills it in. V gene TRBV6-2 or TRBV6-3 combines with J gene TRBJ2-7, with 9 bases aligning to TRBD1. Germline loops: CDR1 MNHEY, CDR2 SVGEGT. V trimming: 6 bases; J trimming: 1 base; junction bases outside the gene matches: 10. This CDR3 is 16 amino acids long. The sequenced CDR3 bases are TGTGCCAGCAGGTCCTTTTTGACAGGGGGATCCTACGAG. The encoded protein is CASRSFLTGGSYE. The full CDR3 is CASRSFLTGGSYEQYF.

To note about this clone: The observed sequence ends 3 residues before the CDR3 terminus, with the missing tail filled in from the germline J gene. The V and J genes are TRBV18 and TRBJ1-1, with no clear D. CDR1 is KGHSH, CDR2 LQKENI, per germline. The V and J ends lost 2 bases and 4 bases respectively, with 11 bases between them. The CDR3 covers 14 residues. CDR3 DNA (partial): TGTGCCAGCTCACCAGTCCGAATCGGCACTGAA. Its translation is CASSPVRIGTE. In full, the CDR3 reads CASSPVRIGTEAFF.

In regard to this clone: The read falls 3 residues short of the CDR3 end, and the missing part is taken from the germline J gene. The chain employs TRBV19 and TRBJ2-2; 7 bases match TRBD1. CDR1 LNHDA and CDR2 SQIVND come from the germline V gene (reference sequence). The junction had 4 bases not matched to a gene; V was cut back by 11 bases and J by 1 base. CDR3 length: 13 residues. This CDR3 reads CALYRGNTGELFF. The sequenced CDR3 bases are TGTGCCTTATACAGGGGGAACACCGGGGAG.

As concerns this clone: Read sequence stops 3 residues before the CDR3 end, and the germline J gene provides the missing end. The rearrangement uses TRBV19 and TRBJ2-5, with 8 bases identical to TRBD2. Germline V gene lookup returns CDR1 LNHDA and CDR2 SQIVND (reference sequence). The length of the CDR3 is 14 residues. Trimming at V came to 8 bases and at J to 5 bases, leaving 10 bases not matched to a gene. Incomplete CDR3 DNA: TGTGCCAGTTCCAGCGGGGGCTGGGGGGAGACC. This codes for CASSSGGWGET. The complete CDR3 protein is CASSSGGWGETQYF.